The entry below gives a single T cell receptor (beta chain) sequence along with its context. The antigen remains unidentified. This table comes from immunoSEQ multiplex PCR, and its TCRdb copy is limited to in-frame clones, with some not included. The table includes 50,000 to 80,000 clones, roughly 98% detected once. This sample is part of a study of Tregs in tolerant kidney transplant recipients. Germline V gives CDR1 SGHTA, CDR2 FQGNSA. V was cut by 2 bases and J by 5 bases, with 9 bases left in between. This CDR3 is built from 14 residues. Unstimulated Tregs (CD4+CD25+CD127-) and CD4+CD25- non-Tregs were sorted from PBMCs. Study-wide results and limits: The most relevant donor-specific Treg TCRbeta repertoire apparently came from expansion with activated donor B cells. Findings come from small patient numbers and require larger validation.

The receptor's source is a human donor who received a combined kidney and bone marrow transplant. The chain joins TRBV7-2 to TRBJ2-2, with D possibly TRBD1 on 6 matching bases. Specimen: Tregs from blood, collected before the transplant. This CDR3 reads CASSLHRDTGELFF. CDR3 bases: TGTGCCAGCAGCTTACACAGGGATACCGGGGAGCTGTTTTTT.